This T cell receptor beta chain was recovered during a study of OX40 agonist ivuxolimab in advanced cancers. In the study overall: Patients treated during dose escalation were battling hepatocellular carcinoma, melanoma, renal cell or head and neck cancer. Whole-study findings and limits: Expanded peripheral T cells had an undetermined antigen specificity. Both CD4+ and CD8+ T cell populations in blood had undergone clonal expansion by week 6 at 0.1 to 3.0 mg/kg.

Germline V gene data show CDR1 as SGHDN and CDR2 as FVKESK. This CDR3 is 13 amino acids long. Concerning this clone: No antigen is known for it.

Blood samples were obtained at baseline, cycle 4 day 1, and cycle 7 day 1. TCRdb keeps only in-frame clones here, not all; method: immunoSEQ multiplex PCR. This sample has 20,000 or so clones, with 90% found just once. The chain couples TRBV14 to TRBJ2-5; D possibly corresponds to TRBD2 (5 bases). The J call may be faulty, since TRBJ2-7 better matches the DNA end. The receptor was isolated from an adult with an advanced solid tumor such as melanoma, head and neck, liver or kidney cancer. The material was CD4+ or CD8+ T cells sorted from blood, obtained in a trial of the OX40 agonist ivuxolimab. The CDR3, as DNA: TGTGCCAGCAGCGTACCAGGAGGCTACGAGCAGTACTTC. It is translated as CASSVPGGYEQYF.